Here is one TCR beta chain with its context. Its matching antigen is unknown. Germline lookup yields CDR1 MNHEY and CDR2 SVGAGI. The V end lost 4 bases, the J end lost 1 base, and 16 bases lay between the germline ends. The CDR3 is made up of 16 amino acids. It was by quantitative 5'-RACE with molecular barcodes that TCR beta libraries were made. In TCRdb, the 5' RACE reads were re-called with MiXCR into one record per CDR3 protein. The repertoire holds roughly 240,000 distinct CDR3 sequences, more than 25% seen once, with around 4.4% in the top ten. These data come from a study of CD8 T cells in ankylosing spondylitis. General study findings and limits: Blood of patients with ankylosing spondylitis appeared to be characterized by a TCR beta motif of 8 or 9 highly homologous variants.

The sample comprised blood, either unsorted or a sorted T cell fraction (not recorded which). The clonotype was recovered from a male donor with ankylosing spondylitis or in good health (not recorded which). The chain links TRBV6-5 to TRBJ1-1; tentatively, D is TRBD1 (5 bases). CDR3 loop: CASSSLLSGRNTEAFF. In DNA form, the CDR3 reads TGTGCCAGCAGTTCCCTACTCTCGGGGCGGAACACTGAAGCTTTCTTT.